This T cell receptor beta chain was sequenced for a study of shared clonotypes between healthy human individuals. The study's findings and limits: For sorted subsets, rarefaction showed incomplete sequencing despite large depth. Clonotype sharing among donors likely depends on sequencing depth. Researchers found naive subsets generally carried larger estimated richness than memory subsets.

This clone was counted many times. Antigen: not known. Trimming shortened V by 4 bases and J by 6 bases, and 16 bases separated the two germline ends. The CDR3 contains 14 residues. Germline V gives CDR1 MNHEY, CDR2 SVGAGI. The table came from immunoSEQ multiplex PCR; TCRdb's copy has only in-frame clones and leaves some out. This sample yields about 110,000 clones, of which 55% to 80% are seen a single time; approximately 25% belongs to the top ten. The sample comprised memory CD8+ T cells sorted from blood. Subset indicated: CD45RO+ cells pooled with CCR7-negative TemRA cells. J is TRBJ2-7 and V is TRBV6-5; D is uncertain. The origin of this receptor is a woman aged 25 to 45 in good health. The DNA for the CDR3 is TGTGCCAGCAGTTTCCGGCATCTCGTAGGCGAGCAGTACTTC. Its translation: CASSFRHLVGEQYF.